The next 19 T cell receptor beta chains were all read from a single sample in a study of T cell repertoires in cytomegalovirus infection. TCRdb independently ran MiXCR on the reads; one entry per CDR3 protein. The sample holds 490,000 or so distinct CDR3 sequences, approximately 10% seen once. The material sequenced was PBMCs. The origin of the receptors is a human donor in good health (CMV status not recorded). Some clones in this sample may be carry-over from other donors' samples.

This clonotype was found a few times. The chain links TRBV20-1 to TRBJ1-1, with TRBD1 matching over 7 bases. The trim removed 7 bases at V and 0 bases at J, leaving 8 bases unmatched. The CDR3 totals 14 residues. CDR1 is DFQATT, CDR2 SNEGSKA, per germline (reference sequence). Here the CDR3 reads CSDQWQGVNTEAFF. The CDR3 DNA reads TGCAGTGACCAGTGGCAGGGGGTGAACACTGAAGCTTTCTTT.

This clonotype was seen ten or more times. The chain is built from TRBV5-1 and TRBJ2-1; TRBD2 matches 10 bases. This CDR3 has 15 amino acids. Germline V gene data show CDR1 as SGHRS and CDR2 as YFSETQ. V was clipped by 3 bases and J by 10 bases; unmatched bases: 10. The CDR3 DNA follows: TGCGCCAGCAGCTCTGGCCTAGCGGGAGTTGAGGAGCAGTTCTTC. Residues: CASSSGLAGVEEQFF.

This clonotype was recorded a few times. The chain joins TRBV19 to TRBJ2-1, with 7 bases lining up with TRBD1. Germline V CDR1 and CDR2: LNHDA, SQIVND (reference sequence). V lost 7 bases and J lost 6; bases outside the gene matches: 9. This CDR3 has 14 amino acids. The CDR3 loop reads CASNHRGRGNEQFF. In nucleotides, the CDR3 is TGTGCCAGTAACCACAGGGGACGAGGCAATGAGCAGTTCTTC.

This clonotype was observed at least ten times. This chain links TRBV7-2 with TRBJ2-1; 9 bases align to TRBD2. The V gene end was trimmed by 3 bases and the J gene end by 5 bases; junction bases not matched to a gene: 8. CDR3 size: 16 residues. Germline loops: CDR1 SGHTA, CDR2 FQGNSA. The CDR3 loop is CASSFLSGSLDNEQFF. Written as DNA, the CDR3 is TGTGCCAGCAGCTTCCTTAGCGGGAGTTTGGACAATGAGCAGTTCTTC.

The chain recombines TRBV14 with TRBJ2-7; D uncertain. V shed 0 bases and J shed 8 bases, with 5 bases lying between them. CDR1 is SGHDN and CDR2 is FVKESK in the germline V gene. There are 11 residues in the CDR3. The CDR3 protein is CASSQESKQYF. For the CDR3, the DNA is TGTGCCAGCAGCCAAGAATCGAAGCAGTACTTC. The variable domain in full, with the rest retrieved from reference TRBV14 and TRBJ2-7, is EAGVTQFPSHSVIEKGQTVTLRCDPISGHDNLYWYRRVMGKEIKFLLHFVKESKQDESGMPNNRFLAERTGGTYSTLKVQPAELEDSGVYFCASSQESKQYFGPGTRLTVT.

This clonotype was counted at least ten times. The chain has TRBV29-1 and TRBJ1-1; no clear D. Per the germline V gene, CDR1 is SQVTM and CDR2 is ANQGSEA. V gave up 0 bases and J gave up 2 bases, with 4 bases separating them. The length of the CDR3 is 12 residues. This chain's CDR3 is CSVEESNTEAFF. The CDR3 DNA reads TGCAGCGTTGAAGAATCCAACACTGAAGCTTTCTTT.

This clonotype was found many times. V usage is TRBV7-2 and J usage is TRBJ2-2; D unresolved. Trimming removed 5 bases at V and 1 base at J, with 14 bases between. The CDR3 totals 16 residues. CDR1 and CDR2 from the germline V gene are SGHTA and FQGNSA. CDR3 DNA sequence: TGTGCCAGCAGCCTAAGGCAGTCGCTGAACACCGGGGAGCTGTTTTTT. It codes for CASSLRQSLNTGELFF.

The V and J genes are TRBV2 and TRBJ2-1; TRBD1 agrees at 7 bases. V shed 7 bases, J shed 5 bases, and the junction held 11 bases outside the gene matches. The V gene's germline CDR1 is SNHLY and CDR2 FYNNEI. The CDR3 spans 15 residues. The CDR3 sequence: CASNFRQGIDNEQFF. In DNA, the CDR3 is TGTGCCAGCAATTTTCGACAGGGAATTGACAATGAGCAGTTCTTC. Combining the CDR3 with reference TRBV2 and TRBJ2-1 gives the whole variable domain EPEVTQTPSHQVTQMGQEVILRCVPISNHLYFYWYRQILGQKVEFLVSFYNNEISEKSEIFDDQFSVERPDGSNFTLKIRSTKLEDSAMYFCASNFRQGIDNEQFFGPGTRLTVL.

This clonotype was detected ten times or more. This sequence joins TRBV7-2 and TRBJ2-2; a weak D match, TRBD1 (6 bases). From germline, CDR1 is SGHTA and CDR2 FQGNSA. The CDR3 runs 17 residues. Trimming pared 2 bases from V and 4 bases from J, leaving 17 bases between. CDR3: CASSLYGGRGSTGELFF. DNA for the CDR3: TGTGCCAGCAGCTTATACGGTGGCAGGGGTAGCACCGGGGAGCTGTTTTTT.

The table lists this clonotype with many counts. This rearrangement joins TRBV7-6 to TRBJ1-2; D is undetermined. The CDR3 is 15 residues long. Germline lookup yields CDR1 SGHVS and CDR2 FNYEAQ. V was shortened by 5 bases and J by 0 bases, with 13 bases between the two germline ends. CDR3 region: CASSPSGEANYGYTF. CDR3 DNA: TGTGCCAGCAGCCCCAGCGGGGAAGCTAACTATGGCTACACCTTC. Full variable domain (missing parts from reference TRBV7-6 and TRBJ1-2): GAGVSQSPRYKVTKRGQDVALRCDPISGHVSLYWYRQALGQGPEFLTYFNYEAQQDKSGLPNDRFSAERPEGSISTLTIQRTEQRDSAMYRCASSPSGEANYGYTFGSGTRLTVV.

There are a few counts of this clonotype. V usage is TRBV12-3 or TRBV12-4 and J usage is TRBJ1-3; no definite D call. V was clipped by 5 bases and J by 2 bases, with 13 bases between them. The CDR3 has 15 residues. The CDR3 nucleotides read TGTGCCAGCAGTCCCTCCTCCGGGGCTGGAAACACCATATATTTT. Protein: CASSPSSGAGNTIYF.

This clonotype was recorded a few times. A read error may produce the germline difference seen at one junction end. The rearrangement links TRBV2 to TRBJ1-3; D is unresolved. Germline CDR1 is SNHLY and CDR2 is FYNNEI. The CDR3 extends over 16 amino acids. DNA for the CDR3: TGTGCCAGCAGCGAAGGAAGGATTTTTACTGGAAACACCATATATTTT. It is translated as CASSEGRIFTGNTIYF.

The gene calls are TRBV12-5 and TRBJ2-3; possibly TRBD2 for D (7 bases). Deletions cut 8 bases from V and 4 bases from J, with 19 bases between. In germline, CDR1 is LGHNT, CDR2 FRNRAP. The CDR3 totals 15 residues. CDR3 DNA: TGTGCTAGTACCTTTCGACTAGCAGGGGCAGATACGCAGTATTTT. Protein sequence: CASTFRLAGADTQYF.

This clonotype came up many times. V usage is TRBV6-1 and J usage is TRBJ1-1; 9 bases agree with TRBD1. Per the germline V gene, CDR1 is MNHNS and CDR2 is SASEGT. V trimming: 5 bases; J trimming: 3 bases; junction bases outside the gene matches: 4. This CDR3 comprises 14 residues. CDR3 in amino acids: CASSRTGADTEAFF. The CDR3 region has the DNA TGTGCCAGCAGTCGGACAGGGGCGGACACTGAAGCTTTCTTT.

Ten or more counts support this clonotype. The rearrangement links TRBV7-8 to TRBJ1-5; the D is unclear. This CDR3 comprises 15 residues. Germline CDR1 reads SGHVS; CDR2 reads FQNEAQ. V lost 2 bases and J 4 bases, leaving 12 bases between the germline ends. The CDR3 spells CASSLLPGGNQPQHF. CDR3 DNA sequence: TGTGCCAGCAGCTTACTACCTGGTGGGAATCAGCCCCAGCATTTT.

This clonotype was detected ten times or more. The rearrangement links TRBV19 to TRBJ1-2, with D tentatively TRBD1 (6 bases). CDR3 size: 14 residues. Trimming took off 6 bases at V and 3 bases at J, with 14 bases between the two ends. Germline V gene data show CDR1 as LNHDA and CDR2 as SQIVND (reference sequence). CDR3 sequence reads: CASRNDRLYYGYTF. CDR3 sequence (DNA): TGTGCCAGTAGGAATGACAGGTTGTACTATGGCTACACCTTC.

This chain joins TRBV5-1 and TRBJ2-2; maybe TRBD2 (6 bases). V was cut by 8 bases and J by 1 base, with 15 bases left in between. This CDR3 is built from 15 residues. Germline V gene lookup returns CDR1 SGHRS and CDR2 YFSETQ. The CDR3 loop is CASGPRELNTGELFF. The CDR3 region has the DNA TGCGCCAGTGGACCCCGGGAGTTGAACACCGGGGAGCTGTTTTTT.

This clonotype appeared many times. The CDR3 sequence: CSVEDPGQGVDEQFF. The CDR3 nucleotides are TGCAGCGTTGAAGACCCGGGACAGGGGGTCGATGAGCAGTTCTTC. The genes are TRBV29-1 and TRBJ2-1; TRBD1 matches at 11 bases. V was clipped by 0 bases and J by 8 bases; unmatched bases: 6. The CDR3 loop spans 15 amino acids. Germline V gene sequence: CDR1 SQVTM, CDR2 ANQGSEA.

This clonotype was seen repeatedly, ten times or more. The rearrangement joins TRBV4-1 to TRBJ2-5; 8 bases match TRBD1. The J segment lost 3 bases and the V segment lost 5 bases, leaving 5 bases of the junction unmatched. Germline V gene sequence: CDR1 MGHRA, CDR2 YSYEKL. The CDR3 covers 14 residues. CDR3 sequence (DNA): TGCGCCAGCAGCAAACAGGACAGGGAAGAGACCCAGTACTTC. Its protein is CASSKQDREETQYF.